This T cell receptor (beta chain) was identified during a study of blood T cells in healthy people across ages. Total RNA extracted from each sample amounted to at least 6 micrograms. Study-level points and caveats: Per million T cells, TCR beta diversity dropped about linearly as age rose.

This CDR3 spans 15 amino acids. Germline loops: CDR1 SGDLS, CDR2 YYNGEE. A second PCR, run for roughly 7 to 12 cycles, used a sample-barcoded 5' primer plus a J-beta primer mix. TCRdb independently ran MiXCR on the 5' RACE reads; one entry per CDR3 protein. The sample has about 670,000 distinct CDR3 sequences; under 65% are singletons. This clonotype was observed a single time. The antigen is not known. Sequencing used blood. The sequence derives from an elderly woman in good health. The chain employs TRBV9 and TRBJ2-4; 9 bases agree with TRBD1. The J call is in doubt because the DNA end fits TRBJ2-7 better. Written as DNA, the CDR3 is TGTGCCAGCAGCGCCTCGGGACAGGGAACGGGCGAGCAGTACTTC. Translated: CASSASGQGTGEQYF.